Each of the 26 T cell receptor beta chains below was sequenced from the same sample in a study of blood T cells in healthy people across ages. The authors ran a second PCR of 7 to 11 cycles using a sample-barcoded 5' primer and a J-beta primer mix. TCRdb used MiXCR to reprocess the 5' RACE reads, holding one entry per CDR3 protein. The sample lists around 1,600,000 distinct CDR3 sequences, approximately 42% occurring once. The sequenced sample consisted of blood. All receptors come from a woman aged 18-29 years in good health.

This chain joins TRBV11-2 and TRBJ2-4, with D possibly being TRBD2 (6 bases). Trimming took off 7 bases at V and 0 bases at J, with 13 bases between the two ends. Germline V gives CDR1 SGHAT, CDR2 FQNNGV. The CDR3 totals 15 residues. The CDR3 nucleotides are TGTGCCAGCACCAGGAGCGGGTTAGCCAAAAACATTCAGTACTTC. Its translation is CASTRSGLAKNIQYF.

This clonotype was picked up many times. V and J are TRBV15 and TRBJ2-3; TRBD2 agrees at 10 bases. CDR3 length equals 16 residues. Germline CDR1 is LNHNV and CDR2 is YYDKDF (reference sequence). The V segment lost 5 bases and the J segment 6 bases; nucleotides outside the gene matches: 11. The CDR3 DNA reads as TGTGCCACCAGCCCTTCACTAGCGGGGACAGGTGATACGCAGTATTTT. Encoded protein: CATSPSLAGTGDTQYF.

On this clonotype: Its ends do not fully match the called genes, so a read error is possible. This sequence joins TRBV7-7 and TRBJ2-1; D is possibly TRBD1 or TRBD2 (5 bases each). The closer fit of TRBJ2-7 to the DNA end suggests the J call may be wrong. CDR1 SSHAT and CDR2 FNYEAQ come from the germline V gene (reference sequence). The CDR3 is 17 residues long. CDR3 amino acids: CASSLSPGRGPYNEQYF. DNA for the CDR3: TGTGCTAGCAGCTTATCTCCGGGGCGCGGCCCCTACAATGAGCAGTACTTC.

V usage is TRBV3-1 and J usage is TRBJ1-2; 7 nucleotides agree with TRBD1. Per germline, CDR1 LGHDT and CDR2 YNNKEL (reference sequence). Trimming removed 4 bases from V and 4 bases from J; junction bases left unmatched: 9. The CDR3 is 15 amino acids. The CDR3 region has the DNA TGTGCCAGCAGCCCTTCCGACAGGGACGGCTATGGCTACACCTTC. It codes for CASSPSDRDGYGYTF.

A few counts support this clonotype. The chain has TRBV21-1 and TRBJ2-3. TRBV21-1 is termed a pseudogene. The CDR3 is 12 residues long. CDR3 sequence reads: CASRRFPDTQYF. CDR3 DNA: TGTGCCAGCAGAAGATTCCCAGATACGCAGTATTTT.

The chain carries TRBV7-8 and TRBJ1-2, with D perhaps matching TRBD1 (5 bases). Looked up from germline, CDR1 is SGHVS and CDR2 is FQNEAQ. V lost 5 bases to trimming and J lost 4 bases, with 17 bases between them. CDR3 length equals 15 residues. The CDR3 sequence: CASSVGRGSFYGYTF. In nucleotides, the CDR3 is TGTGCCAGCAGCGTTGGCCGGGGCTCTTTCTATGGCTACACCTTC.

V usage is TRBV27 and J usage is TRBJ2-3; TRBD1 agrees at 12 bases. This CDR3 comprises 15 residues. The V gene end was trimmed by 3 bases and the J gene end by 6 bases; junction bases not matched to a gene: 4. Germline loops: CDR1 MNHEY, CDR2 SMNVEV (reference sequence). The CDR3, as DNA: TGTGCCAGCAGTTTTGGGACAGGGGGCGCGGATACGCAGTATTTT. Translating gives CASSFGTGGADTQYF.

CDR3 amino acids: CASSLGTGFGYTF. The DNA of the CDR3 is TGCGCCAGCAGCTTGGGGACAGGGTTTGGCTACACCTTC. The chain employs TRBV5-1 and TRBJ1-2; 8 bases are shared with TRBD1. Unmatched junction bases numbered 2, after V lost 0 bases and J lost 7 bases. This CDR3 has 13 residues. Looked up from germline, CDR1 is SGHRS and CDR2 is YFSETQ.

The V call is TRBV3-1, the J call TRBJ1-2; D ambiguous. This CDR3 has 14 residues. The germline gives CDR1 LGHDT, CDR2 YNNKEL (reference sequence). The germline V and J ends were trimmed by 2 bases and 6 bases, with 13 bases remaining between them. CDR3 sequence: CASSQREDGDGYTF. In DNA, the CDR3 is TGTGCCAGCAGCCAAAGAGAGGATGGGGATGGCTACACCTTC.

The J gene is TRBJ1-2, the V gene TRBV6-5; possibly TRBD1 for D (6 bases). The germline V gene has CDR1 MNHEY and CDR2 SVGAGI. V lost 2 bases and J 2 bases, leaving 9 bases between the germline ends. The CDR3 consists of 14 residues. The CDR3: CASSYRTANYGYTF. As DNA, the CDR3 is TGTGCCAGCAGTTACAGGACAGCAAACTATGGCTACACCTTC.

The chain uses TRBV12-5 and TRBJ2-1; 8 bases fit TRBD2. CDR3 size: 19 residues. Trimming at V came to 7 bases and at J to 6 bases, leaving 23 bases not matched to a gene. CDR1 is LGHNT and CDR2 is FRNRAP in the germline V gene. DNA for the CDR3: TGTGCTAGTGACCAACACGCCCCGGGGGGGATTTTTAGTGCCAATGAGCAGTTCTTC. Its translation is CASDQHAPGGIFSANEQFF.

CDR3 residues: CSVVKQGGIYEQYF. The CDR3 coding sequence is TGCAGCGTTGTCAAACAGGGGGGGATCTACGAGCAGTACTTC. The V call is TRBV29-1, the J call TRBJ2-1, with D perhaps TRBD1 (8 bases). The J call is in doubt because the DNA end fits TRBJ2-7 better. Germline V gene data show CDR1 as SQVTM and CDR2 as ANQGSEA. This CDR3 contains 14 residues.

The CDR3: CSVATGGGSEQYF. For the CDR3, the DNA is TGCAGCGTTGCGACGGGCGGCGGGAGTGAGCAGTACTTC. This chain joins TRBV29-1 and TRBJ2-5; 7 positions agree with TRBD2. The J segment lost 11 bases and the V segment lost 4 bases, leaving 13 bases of the junction unmatched. Germline V gene sequence: CDR1 SQVTM, CDR2 ANQGSEA. The CDR3 totals 13 residues.

The rearrangement links TRBV20-1 to TRBJ1-5; D call uncertain. Germline assignment: CDR1 DFQATT and CDR2 SNEGSKA (reference sequence). With 8 bases removed from V and 1 base from J, the gap between germline ends came to 15 bases. This CDR3 is built from 14 residues. The CDR3 loop is CSSQGHASNQPQHF. The DNA of the CDR3 is TGCAGTTCCCAAGGGCATGCCAGCAATCAGCCCCAGCATTTT.

The chain has TRBV7-2 and TRBJ2-1; possibly TRBD1 for D (6 bases). Germline V gene sequence: CDR1 SGHTA, CDR2 FQGNSA. The CDR3 contains 13 residues. Trimming shortened V by 9 bases and J by 8 bases, and 17 bases separated the two germline ends. The CDR3 loop is CARSHGQNDEQFF. The CDR3 region has the DNA TGTGCCAGAAGCCATGGACAGAACGATGAGCAGTTCTTC.

This clonotype was counted a few times. The chain uses TRBV2 and TRBJ1-5; TRBD1 might be the D (5 bases). In germline, CDR1 is SNHLY, CDR2 FYNNEI. The CDR3 is 13 amino acids. V was cut by 8 bases and J by 1 base, with 9 bases left in between. The CDR3 loop reads CASQRDSNQPQHF. Here the CDR3 DNA reads TGTGCCAGCCAGAGGGACAGCAATCAGCCCCAGCATTTT. The full variable domain, rest sourced from reference TRBV2 and TRBJ1-5, is EPEVTQTPSHQVTQMGQEVILRCVPISNHLYFYWYRQILGQKVEFLVSFYNNEISEKSEIFDDQFSVERPDGSNFTLKIRSTKLEDSAMYFCASQRDSNQPQHFGDGTRLSIL.

CDR3 DNA: TGTGCCAGCACCAAACTAGCGGGGAGTCAAGAGACCCAGTACTTC. This codes for CASTKLAGSQETQYF. This chain links TRBV2 with TRBJ2-7, with 10 positions matching TRBD2. The end of the DNA fits TRBJ2-5 better, so the J call may be wrong. This CDR3 is 15 amino acids long. CDR1 and CDR2 (germline): SNHLY, FYNNEI.

J is TRBJ1-1 and V is TRBV12-3 or TRBV12-4; TRBD1 agrees at 7 bases. After removal of 8 bases from V and 0 bases from J, the junction contained 3 bases not matched to a gene. The CDR3 consists of 13 residues. The CDR3 DNA is TGTGCCAGCGAGGGACAGATGAACACTGAAGCTTTCTTT. Translated, it gives CASEGQMNTEAFF.

For this clonotype: A much bigger clone sits one base away, suggesting this may be a read error. The chain uses TRBV6-5 and TRBJ2-3; possibly TRBD2 for D (6 bases). Germline CDR1 MNHEY, CDR2 SVGAGI. Trimming removed 4 bases from V and 1 base from J, with 9 bases in between. CDR3 length: 14 amino acids. The CDR3 reads CASSWASGTDTQYF. CDR3 coding DNA: TGTGCCAGCAGTTGGGCTAGCGGCACAGATACGCAGTATTTT.

This clonotype was counted only a few times. The J gene is TRBJ1-2, the V gene TRBV6-6, with 7 bases lining up with TRBD1. There are 13 residues in the CDR3. With V trimmed by 0 bases and J by 6 bases, 1 base remained unmatched. Germline CDR1 is MNHNY and CDR2 is SVGAGI (reference sequence). The CDR3 DNA follows: TGTGCCAGCAGTTACTCACAGGGGAATGGCTACACCTTC. It translates to CASSYSQGNGYTF.

This clonotype was observed a handful of times. The chain employs TRBV29-1 and TRBJ2-5; 7 bases map to TRBD1. The length of the CDR3 is 14 residues. Germline V gives CDR1 SQVTM, CDR2 ANQGSEA. The V gene end was trimmed by 7 bases and the J gene end by 3 bases; junction bases not matched to a gene: 11. This CDR3 reads CSALPGTAKETQYF. The CDR3 DNA follows: TGCAGCGCTCTCCCCGGGACAGCGAAAGAGACCCAGTACTTC.

V and J are TRBV7-2 and TRBJ1-1, with D unclear. Trimming stripped 3 bases from V and 4 bases from J, with 9 bases between. Germline V gene lookup returns CDR1 SGHTA and CDR2 FQGNSA. This CDR3 has 13 amino acids. The CDR3 nucleotides are TGTGCCAGCAGCTTGTACAGTGTCACTGAAGCTTTCTTT. Translating it yields CASSLYSVTEAFF.

In its sample, this clonotype was seen a few times. The chain carries TRBV7-9 and TRBJ2-1; 9 bases align to TRBD1. The V gene end was trimmed by 3 bases and the J gene end by 8 bases; junction bases not matched to a gene: 11. The length of the CDR3 is 16 residues. The germline V gene encodes CDR1 SEHNR and CDR2 FQNEAQ (reference sequence). CDR3 sequence: CASSFFGRQGGHEQFF. DNA for the CDR3: TGTGCCAGCAGCTTCTTTGGTAGACAGGGGGGTCATGAGCAGTTCTTC.

The chain joins TRBV27 to TRBJ1-2; D ambiguous. With 2 bases removed from V and 3 bases from J, the gap between germline ends came to 7 bases. The CDR3 totals 13 residues. Germline V lookup: CDR1 MNHEY, CDR2 SMNVEV (reference sequence). CDR3 in DNA: TGTGCCAGCAGTTTAACCCGGCACTATGGCTACACCTTC. The encoded protein is CASSLTRHYGYTF.

There are many counts of this clonotype. This sequence joins TRBV6-1 and TRBJ2-7, with TRBD1 identical over 8 bases. J gave up 6 bases and V 3 bases, and 4 bases lay outside the gene matches. Germline values: CDR1 MNHNS, CDR2 SASEGT. CDR3 length equals 13 residues. This CDR3 reads CASSDYRGSEQYF. The CDR3 nucleotides are TGTGCCAGCAGTGACTACAGGGGGAGCGAGCAGTACTTC.

The CDR3 sequence: CSADYANTGELFF. The DNA for the CDR3 is TGCAGCGCTGATTACGCGAACACCGGGGAGCTGTTTTTT. V gene TRBV29-1 combines with J gene TRBJ2-2; D ambiguous. Between the trimmed V and J ends, which lost 7 bases and 0 bases, there was a span of 9 bases. Germline V CDR1 and CDR2: SQVTM, ANQGSEA. There are 13 residues in the CDR3.